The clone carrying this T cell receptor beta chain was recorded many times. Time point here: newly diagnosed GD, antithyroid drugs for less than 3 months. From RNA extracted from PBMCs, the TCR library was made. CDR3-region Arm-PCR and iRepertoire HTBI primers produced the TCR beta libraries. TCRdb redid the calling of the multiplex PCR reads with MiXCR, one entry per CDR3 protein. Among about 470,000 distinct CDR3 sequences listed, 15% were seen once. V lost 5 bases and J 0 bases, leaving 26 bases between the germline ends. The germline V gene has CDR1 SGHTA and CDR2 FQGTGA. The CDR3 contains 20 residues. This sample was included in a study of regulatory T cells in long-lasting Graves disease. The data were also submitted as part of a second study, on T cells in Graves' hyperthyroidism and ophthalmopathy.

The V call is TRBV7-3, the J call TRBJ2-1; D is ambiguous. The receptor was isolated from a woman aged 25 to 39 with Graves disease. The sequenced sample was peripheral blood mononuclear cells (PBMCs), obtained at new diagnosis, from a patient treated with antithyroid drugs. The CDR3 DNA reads TGTGCCAGCAGCCTACCGCTCAATGGGTCTAGTATGTCCTCCTACAATGAGCAGTTCTTC. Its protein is CASSLPLNGSSMSSYNEQFF. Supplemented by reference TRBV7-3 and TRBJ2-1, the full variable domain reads GAGVSQTPSNKVTEKGKYVELRCDPISGHTALYWYRQSLGQGPEFLIYFQGTGAADDSGLPNDRFFAVRPEGSVSTLKIQRTERGDSAVYLCASSLPLNGSSMSSYNEQFFGPGTRLTVL.